This is a list of T cell receptor beta chains from one sample in a study of T cell responses to AZD1222 COVID-19 vaccine. Sequenced by immunoSEQ multiplex PCR; TCRdb stores in-frame clones only, minus some. This table has approximately 90,000 clones, around 86% appearing once. The sequences come from peripheral blood, collected on day 0 of AZD1222 vaccination. All receptors derive from an adult in good health. The CDR3 runs from the conserved cysteine through the conserved F or W. D genes are given only for firm matches. Size is stated for part of the rows, as once, few or many counts, or as a class when the clone is expanded.

j_gene	v_gene	d_gene	abundance	CDR3nt	CDR3aa
TRBJ2-5	TRBV6-2/TRBV6-3	-	-	TGTGCCAGCAGTTGGCATGGGAGGCAGCGGACCGAGACCCAGTACTTC	CASSWHGRQRTETQYF
TRBJ1-6	TRBV7-9	TRBD1	-	TGTGCCAGCAGCCCCCGACAGGGGAGTTATTCACCCCTCCACTTT	CASSPRQGSYSPLHF
TRBJ1-5	TRBV19	TRBD1	-	TGTGCCAGTAGTGGGTCAGGGGGGTTCAATCAGCCCCAGCATTTT	CASSGSGGFNQPQHF
TRBJ2-6	TRBV10-3	-	-	TGTGCCATCAGCAACAGGGATTCAGGGGCCAACGTCCTGACTTTC	CAISNRDSGANVLTF
TRBJ2-1	TRBV7-2	TRBD2	-	TGTGCCAGCAGCCCCGTAGTTGGGAGGGGCTCCTACAATGAGCAGTTCTTC	CASSPVVGRGSYNEQFF
TRBJ1-5	TRBV4-1	-	-	TGCGCCAGCAGCCAATCCGAAAATAGCAATCAGCCCCAGCATTTT	CASSQSENSNQPQHF
TRBJ1-1	TRBV19	-	-	TGTGCCAGTAGTGTACAGGGAACCACTGAAGCTTTCTTT	CASSVQGTTEAFF
TRBJ1-4	TRBV3-1/TRBV3-2	-	-	TGTGCCAGCAGCCCCGGGGATCTTGAAAAACTGTTTTTT	CASSPGDLEKLFF
TRBJ1-4	TRBV5-1	-	-	TGCGCCAGTAGACAGGCAACTAATGAAAAACTGTTTTTT	CASRQATNEKLFF
TRBJ2-1	TRBV6-5	TRBD1	once	TGTGCCAGCACCACACAGGGGAGCTCCTACAATGAGCAGTTCTTC	CASTTQGSSYNEQFF
TRBJ1-5	TRBV5-8	-	-	TGTGCCAGCAGCTTGGCTGGGGGGGCTCAGCCCCAGCATTTT	CASSLAGGAQPQHF
TRBJ2-7	TRBV5-4	-	-	TGTGCCAGCAGCTCTTGGGACCTTTTAGGGCAGTACTTC	CASSSWDLLGQYF
TRBJ2-2	TRBV5-4	-	-	TGTGCCAGCAGCTGGGACGGCCAGAACACCGGGGAGCTGTTTTTT	CASSWDGQNTGELFF
TRBJ2-7	TRBV14	-	-	TGTGCCAGTGCATCTTTCAGCGGCACCTCCTACGAGCAGTACTTC	CASASFSGTSYEQYF
TRBJ2-3	TRBV24-1	TRBD2	-	TGTGCCACCAGTGATTCTAGACTAGCGGGAGGCCACACAGATACGCAGTATTTT	CATSDSRLAGGHTDTQYF
TRBJ1-6	TRBV6-1	-	-	TGTGCCAGCAGTGAAGTCCCCAGGGGAAAAAATTCACCCCTCCACTTT	CASSEVPRGKNSPLHF
TRBJ2-5	TRBV6-5	TRBD2	-	TGTGCCAGCGGCCAAGGGAGGGTCGCCCAGTACTTC	CASGQGRVAQYF
TRBJ2-3	TRBV10-3	-	-	TGTGCCATCAATGATAGGGGGAATACAGATACGCAGTATTTT	CAINDRGNTDTQYF
TRBJ1-5	TRBV7-6	-	-	TGTGCCAGCAGCTTAGCGGGAGGGAATAGCAATCAGCCCCAGCATTTT	CASSLAGGNSNQPQHF
TRBJ2-2	TRBV28	-	-	TGTGCCAGCAGTTTACGAAGGGCGCAGGTCGGGGAGCTGTTTTTT	CASSLRRAQVGELFF
TRBJ2-3	TRBV19	-	-	TGTGCCAGTAGCCATGGGGGAAATACGCAGTATTTT	CASSHGGNTQYF
TRBJ2-2	TRBV5-1	TRBD1	-	TGCGCCAGCAGCAGAGGTGGCGAGGGGGCAGTCGGGGAGCTGTTTTTT	CASSRGGEGAVGELFF
TRBJ2-7	TRBV19	-	-	TGTGCCAGTAGCCCCATTGGAGGAACCTACGAGCAGTACTTC	CASSPIGGTYEQYF
TRBJ2-5	TRBV4-1	-	-	TGCGCCAGCAGCCAAGACAGTTCCGCTCAGGGTTTTGGGGAGACCCAGTACTTC	CASSQDSSAQGFGETQYF
TRBJ2-6	TRBV19	-	-	TGTGCCAGTAGTATAAGAATAACAGGGCGATCTGGGGCCAACGTCCTGACTTTC	CASSIRITGRSGANVLTF
TRBJ2-7	TRBV11-3	-	-	TGTGCCAGCAGCTTAGAAGCCGACTACGAGCAGTACTTC	CASSLEADYEQYF
TRBJ2-7	TRBV6-5	TRBD2	-	TGTGCCAGCAGTTTAGCTAGCGGGAGAACCTACGAGCAGTACTTC	CASSLASGRTYEQYF
TRBJ1-4	TRBV6-1	-	-	TGTGCCAGCAGTGAATGGAAGGGGGAGGTGGAAAAACTGTTTTTT	CASSEWKGEVEKLFF
TRBJ1-6	TRBV5-6	-	-	TGTGCCAGCAGCACCCTCCGGGACGGGAATAATTCACCCCTCCACTTT	CASSTLRDGNNSPLHF
TRBJ1-4	TRBV7-8	TRBD1	-	TGTGCCAGCAGCTTAGGACAGGGCCGGTGGGAAAAACTGTTTTTT	CASSLGQGRWEKLFF
TRBJ1-3	TRBV7-3	-	-	TGTGCCAGCAGCTCGTATAATGGAAACACCATATATTTT	CASSSYNGNTIYF
TRBJ1-4	TRBV10-2	-	-	TGCGCCAGCAGTGACAGGTCAAAGGAAAAACTGTTTTTT	CASSDRSKEKLFF
TRBJ1-5	TRBV6-5	-	-	TGTGCCAGCAGTTACAGCCGGGTGAGACAGCCCCAGCATTTT	CASSYSRVRQPQHF
TRBJ1-4	TRBV5-1	-	-	TGCGCCAGCAGCTTGGACAGAAATGAAAAACTGTTTTTT	CASSLDRNEKLFF
TRBJ1-5	TRBV9	TRBD1	-	TGTGCCAGCAGCGCTCAGGGACAGGTGAATCAGCCCCAGCATTTT	CASSAQGQVNQPQHF
TRBJ2-7	TRBV10-3	-	-	TGTGCCATCAGTGAGTCGGGTGGAGCTAGGGACCACGAGCAGTACTTC	CAISESGGARDHEQYF
TRBJ1-1	TRBV6-4	-	-	TGTGCCAGCAGCCCCTCAACAGGGTGGGGGACTGAAGCTTTCTTT	CASSPSTGWGTEAFF
TRBJ1-2	TRBV27	-	-	TGTGCCAGCAGTTTCCAGAACAGCTATGGCTACACCTTC	CASSFQNSYGYTF
TRBJ2-3	TRBV2	TRBD2	few	TGTGCCAGCAGTGAGACGGCTAGCGGACCTGGCACAGATACGCAGTATTTT	CASSETASGPGTDTQYF
TRBJ2-1	TRBV6-1	TRBD2	-	TGTGCCAGCAGTGAACTAAGCGGGGGCTACAATGAGCAGTTCTTC	CASSELSGGYNEQFF
TRBJ1-4	TRBV5-4	-	-	TGTGCCAGCAGCTTGGGAGGTCAGGCAACTAATGAAAAACTGTTTTTT	CASSLGGQATNEKLFF
TRBJ2-3	TRBV5-1	TRBD2	-	TGCGCCAGCAGCACCGGGACTAGCGGGAGGAAAGATACGCAGTATTTT	CASSTGTSGRKDTQYF
TRBJ1-6	TRBV4-1	TRBD1	-	TGCGCCAGCAGCCTAATGACAGGGGAAAATTCACCCCTCCACTTT	CASSLMTGENSPLHF